This T cell receptor (beta chain) is drawn from a study of shared clonotypes between healthy human individuals. About the research overall: There were three CD4 naive, three CD4 memory, two CD8 naive and one CD8 memory plates per donor.

The CDR3 loop spans 14 amino acids. Per germline, CDR1 SGHDT and CDR2 YYEEEE. Between the trimmed V and J ends, which lost 4 bases and 1 base, there was a span of 11 bases. A note on this clone: Antigen specificity is unknown.

Naive CD8 populations comprised CD45RO-negative cells positively selected for CCR7, excluding terminally differentiated effector memory CD45RA+ cells. Sequencing used immunoSEQ multiplex PCR; TCRdb keeps in-frame clones, though not all of them. The sample lists about 2.1 million clones, just over 90% occurring once. Study-wide results and limits: The expectation was that sequencing depth would affect clonotype sharing among donors. Relative to memory subsets, naive subsets generally showed larger estimated richness. The study found lower generation probabilities in non-shared clonotypes than in those shared by all four donors.

This receptor was identified in a young man in good health. Some clones in this sample may be carry-over from other donors' samples. Sequenced sample: naive CD8+ T cells from PBMCs. J is TRBJ1-1 and V is TRBV5-6; no definite D call. CDR3 nucleotide sequence: TGTGCCAGCAGCCCCGACTTGCAGAACACTGAAGCTTTCTTT. It encodes CASSPDLQNTEAFF.